These T cell receptor beta chains were read from a single sample in a study of cytomegalovirus exposure and HLA in healthy donors. Clones were read by immunoSEQ multiplex PCR, and TCRdb kept only the in-frame ones, dropping some. The data show approximately 110,000 clones, with approximately 80% seen just once and around 4% held by the top ten. The sequenced sample consisted of PBMCs. The receptors stem from a man in his forties in good health and CMV-seronegative. The conserved cysteine and the conserved F or W are not part of the CDR3 here. Each record gives: J gene, V gene, CDR3 protein.

J gene: TRBJ2-5
V gene: TRBV29-1
CDR3 protein: SATTTGAETQY

J gene: TRBJ2-3
V gene: TRBV19
CDR3 protein: ASSIFPPGLDTQY

J gene: TRBJ1-1
V gene: TRBV27
CDR3 protein: ASTGWDRGRRAEAF

J gene: TRBJ1-5
V gene: TRBV5-4
CDR3 protein: ASSLDGYNQPQH

J gene: TRBJ2-7
V gene: TRBV5-4
CDR3 protein: ASSSPDRVSYEQY

J gene: TRBJ1-5
V gene: TRBV6-5
CDR3 protein: ASSYNRGPNQPQH

J gene: TRBJ2-3
V gene: TRBV5-6
CDR3 protein: ASVEAPLAGTDTQY

J gene: TRBJ2-4
V gene: TRBV4-1
CDR3 protein: ASRGTSGGSLAKNIQY

J gene: TRBJ2-6
V gene: TRBV5-1
CDR3 protein: ASRGTSRGGANVLT

J gene: TRBJ2-7
V gene: TRBV6-5
CDR3 protein: ASSYGQNYEQY

J gene: TRBJ2-7
V gene: TRBV28
CDR3 protein: ASRPLTGGQY

J gene: TRBJ2-3
V gene: TRBV9
CDR3 protein: ASSVNYHAYSRTDTQY

J gene: TRBJ2-1
V gene: TRBV11-3
CDR3 protein: ASSSTLTGGYYNEQF

J gene: TRBJ2-1
V gene: TRBV2
CDR3 protein: ASSERSHTYNEQF

J gene: TRBJ2-5
V gene: TRBV7-3
CDR3 protein: ASSLRGLAGAQETQY

J gene: TRBJ1-4
V gene: TRBV2
CDR3 protein: ASSEGGELF

J gene: TRBJ2-2
V gene: TRBV15
CDR3 protein: ATREGVAGELF

J gene: TRBJ2-2
V gene: TRBV6-6
CDR3 protein: ASSYGVTGELF

J gene: TRBJ2-1
V gene: TRBV7-8
CDR3 protein: ASSPDRGRHNEQF

J gene: TRBJ1-3
V gene: TRBV6-5
CDR3 protein: ASSYLQNGNTIY

J gene: TRBJ1-4
V gene: TRBV5-4
CDR3 protein: ASSLSTGRSEKLF

J gene: TRBJ1-5
V gene: TRBV19
CDR3 protein: ASSIAGDQPQH

J gene: TRBJ1-1
V gene: TRBV18
CDR3 protein: ASSPNTGGDTEAF

J gene: TRBJ1-2
V gene: TRBV6-5
CDR3 protein: ASSYSIRSGPGYT

J gene: TRBJ2-7
V gene: TRBV5-4
CDR3 protein: ASSLAGGPLLLKEQY

J gene: TRBJ1-4
V gene: TRBV7-9
CDR3 protein: ASSPGAGGEVSNEKLF

J gene: TRBJ2-6
V gene: TRBV7-6
CDR3 protein: ASSSTGAGANVLT

J gene: TRBJ2-2
V gene: TRBV7-3
CDR3 protein: ASSSGLADTGELF

J gene: TRBJ2-1
V gene: TRBV4-3
CDR3 protein: ASRPALHLAGGDNEQF

J gene: TRBJ2-5
V gene: TRBV13
CDR3 protein: ASSLGRGDKTQY

J gene: TRBJ2-5
V gene: TRBV7-3
CDR3 protein: ASSPTSGGSETQY

J gene: TRBJ2-1
V gene: TRBV7-8
CDR3 protein: ASSLASGGFYNEQF

J gene: TRBJ2-7
V gene: TRBV7-3
CDR3 protein: ASSLGSNDEQY

J gene: TRBJ1-5
V gene: TRBV7-9
CDR3 protein: ASSTGTGDFSNQPQH

J gene: TRBJ2-5
V gene: TRBV11-2
CDR3 protein: ASSHAKGETQY

J gene: TRBJ2-4
V gene: TRBV9
CDR3 protein: ASSPAGGPNIQY

J gene: TRBJ1-2
V gene: TRBV7-2
CDR3 protein: ASSPRQWGYT

J gene: TRBJ2-1
V gene: TRBV4-2
CDR3 protein: ASSHNVWADEQF

J gene: TRBJ1-1
V gene: TRBV2
CDR3 protein: ASAGEVNTEAF

J gene: .
V gene: TRBV5-1
CDR3 protein: ASSEGQPLIGEQY

J gene: TRBJ1-6
V gene: TRBV4-2
CDR3 protein: ASSLEGQENSPLH

J gene: TRBJ2-1
V gene: TRBV2
CDR3 protein: ASSWDRGINEQF

J gene: TRBJ2-2
V gene: TRBV6-1
CDR3 protein: ASSEGTLVGELF

J gene: TRBJ2-6
V gene: TRBV18
CDR3 protein: ASSQRGTDSGANVLT

J gene: TRBJ1-2
V gene: TRBV28
CDR3 protein: ASTFAGAKLYGYT

J gene: TRBJ2-5
V gene: TRBV6-5
CDR3 protein: ASKRTEQETQY

J gene: TRBJ1-1
V gene: TRBV14
CDR3 protein: ASSRLQGDTEAF

J gene: TRBJ1-5
V gene: TRBV5-5
CDR3 protein: ASSLLDRNQPQH

J gene: TRBJ1-3
V gene: TRBV6-5
CDR3 protein: ASSPYGGSGNTIY

J gene: TRBJ2-5
V gene: TRBV18
CDR3 protein: ASSPLREETQY

J gene: TRBJ1-2
V gene: TRBV19
CDR3 protein: ASSPGWNYGYT

J gene: TRBJ1-2
V gene: TRBV28
CDR3 protein: ASSPRQNNNYGYT

J gene: TRBJ2-7
V gene: TRBV14
CDR3 protein: ASSQGVTAASYEQY

J gene: TRBJ2-7
V gene: TRBV4-3
CDR3 protein: ASSQDGTGKSYEQY

J gene: TRBJ1-2
V gene: TRBV5-4
CDR3 protein: ASSPRSRELDYGYT

J gene: TRBJ1-1
V gene: TRBV6-1
CDR3 protein: ASEDRTGFSTEAF

J gene: TRBJ2-3
V gene: TRBV18
CDR3 protein: ASSRISGGPDTQY